The present T cell receptor beta chain was sequenced within a study of patients and donors after allogeneic stem cell transplantation. Germline V lookup: CDR1 SQVTM, CDR2 ANQGSEA. Between the trimmed V and J ends, which lost 4 bases and 3 bases, there was a span of 10 bases. The CDR3 spans 13 residues. Using its own MiXCR run on the RT-PCR reads, TCRdb lists one record per CDR3 protein. This sample carries roughly 940,000 distinct CDR3 sequences, roughly 18% of them seen once, and the ten largest clones take approximately 5.9%. This clonotype was recorded at least ten times. Sequencing was performed on blood, either unsorted or a sorted T cell fraction (not recorded which). The TCR comes from a human donor who was either an allogeneic HSCT recipient or a stem cell or donor lymphocyte infusion donor (not recorded which). It is not recorded whose cells these are; they may come from a transplant donor. J is TRBJ1-5 and V is TRBV29-1, with D tentatively TRBD1 (5 bases). DNA for the CDR3: TGCAGCGTTGTTTGGGGCCCCAATCAGCCCCAGCATTTT. Protein: CSVVWGPNQPQHF.